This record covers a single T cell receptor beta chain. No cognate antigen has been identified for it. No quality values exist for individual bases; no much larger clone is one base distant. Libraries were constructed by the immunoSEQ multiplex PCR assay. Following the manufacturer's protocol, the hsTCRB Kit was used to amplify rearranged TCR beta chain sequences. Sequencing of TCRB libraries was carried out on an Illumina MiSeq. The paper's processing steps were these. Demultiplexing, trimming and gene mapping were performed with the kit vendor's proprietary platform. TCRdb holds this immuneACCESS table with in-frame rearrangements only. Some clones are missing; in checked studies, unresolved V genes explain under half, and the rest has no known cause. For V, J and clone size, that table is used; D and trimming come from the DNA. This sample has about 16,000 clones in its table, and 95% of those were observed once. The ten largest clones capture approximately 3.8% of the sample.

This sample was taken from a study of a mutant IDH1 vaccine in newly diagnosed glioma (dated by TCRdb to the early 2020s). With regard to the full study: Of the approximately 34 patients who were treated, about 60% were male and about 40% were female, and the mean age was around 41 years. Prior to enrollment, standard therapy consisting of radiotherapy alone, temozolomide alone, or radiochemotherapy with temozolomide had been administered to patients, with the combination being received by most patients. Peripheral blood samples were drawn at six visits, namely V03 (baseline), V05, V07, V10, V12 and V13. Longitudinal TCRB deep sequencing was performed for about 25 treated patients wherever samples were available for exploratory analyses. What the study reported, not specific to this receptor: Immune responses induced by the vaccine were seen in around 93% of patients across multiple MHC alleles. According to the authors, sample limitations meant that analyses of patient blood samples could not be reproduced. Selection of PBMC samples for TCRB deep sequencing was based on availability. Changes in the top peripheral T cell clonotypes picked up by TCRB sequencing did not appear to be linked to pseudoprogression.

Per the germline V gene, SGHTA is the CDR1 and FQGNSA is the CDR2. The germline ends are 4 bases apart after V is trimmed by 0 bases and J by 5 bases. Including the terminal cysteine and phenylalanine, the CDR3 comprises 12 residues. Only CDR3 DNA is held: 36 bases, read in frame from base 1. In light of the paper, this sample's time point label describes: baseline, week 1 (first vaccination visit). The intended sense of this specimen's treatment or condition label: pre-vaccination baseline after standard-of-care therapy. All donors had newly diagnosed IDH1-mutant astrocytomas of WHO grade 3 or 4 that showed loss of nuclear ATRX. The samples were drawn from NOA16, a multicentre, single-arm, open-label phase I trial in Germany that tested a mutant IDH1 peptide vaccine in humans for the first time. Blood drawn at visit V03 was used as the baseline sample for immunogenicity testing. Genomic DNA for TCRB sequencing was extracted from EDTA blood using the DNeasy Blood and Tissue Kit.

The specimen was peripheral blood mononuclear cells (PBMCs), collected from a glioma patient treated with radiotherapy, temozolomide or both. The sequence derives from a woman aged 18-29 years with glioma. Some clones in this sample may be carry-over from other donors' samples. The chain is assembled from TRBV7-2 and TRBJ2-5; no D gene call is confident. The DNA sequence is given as TGTGCCAGCAGCTTAGCGATGGAGACCCAGTACTTC. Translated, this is CASSLAMETQYF. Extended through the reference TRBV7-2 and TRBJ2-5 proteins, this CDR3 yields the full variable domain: GAGVSQSPSNKVTEKGKDVELRCDPISGHTALYWYRQSLGQGLEFLIYFQGNSAPDKSGLPSDRFSAERTGGSVSTLTIQRTQQEDSAVYLCASSLAMETQYFGPGTRLLVL.